This T cell receptor beta chain was observed in a study of blood T cell repertoires in COVID-19 (dated by TCRdb to 2018 to 2021). At the level of the whole study: The collaborator samples originated in the United States, Italy and Spain and spanned the acute and convalescent phases of COVID-19. A freely available public database, intended as a resource for researchers studying the immune response to SARS-CoV-2, is where the repertoires were released. Where available, HLA class I and class II types were obtained from metadata supplied by the sample provider rather than from assay-based typing. The prospective study material was composed of cDNA or gDNA derived from T cells, B-cell-depleted T cells, or PBMCs. Subjects who had been exposed to COVID-19, were actively infected with it, or had recovered from it provided the deeply sampled blood TCRbeta repertoires that made up the dataset. Sample metadata almost always included a de-identified subject ID, COVID-19 status, age in years and sex. Samples were obtained from the ongoing ImmuneRACE study (first 160 participants) and from about 1,300 subjects provided by 6 global collaborators. Overall study outcomes, separate from this receptor: How much clinical and demographic metadata was included differed by source and by participant, and the metadata was provided uncurated.

A remark on this clone: The antigen this receptor binds is unknown. No much larger clone is present one base from it, and per-base qualities are unavailable.

Sequences SNHLY (CDR1) and FYNNEI (CDR2) are obtained from the germline V gene. V is reduced by 6 bases and J by 4 bases, leaving a spacing of 13 bases between them. Spanning cysteine to phenylalanine, the CDR3 consists of 14 amino acids. The sequence is cut down to CDR3 DNA, 42 bases in frame from base 1. TCRbeta CDR3 regions were amplified from genomic DNA using the immunoSEQ Assay, a bias-controlled multiplex PCR. Concerning the study's data processing: The number of nucleated cells in each sample was estimated by amplification of reference gene primers within the assay. To quantify the absolute abundance of each unique TCRbeta CDR3 rearrangement, sequence reads were collapsed and filtered. For each sample, productive Simpson clonality was calculated as the square root of Simpson's diversity index across productive rearrangements. The table comes from immuneACCESS by way of TCRdb, which keeps in-frame sequences with V and J called. Part of the clones is missing from these tables; in studies checked, under half for an unresolved V gene and the rest for unknown reasons. The DNA gave D and trimming, while V, J and clone size come from that table. For this sample the table gives a few hundred thousand clones, of which approximately 86% were detected only once. 5.5% to 7.5% of the sample lies in the top ten.

The collaborating institutions used their own protocols to collect whole blood in K2EDTA tubes. For TCRbeta analysis, collaborators shipped samples in one of three forms: frozen whole blood, isolated PBMCs, or DNA extracted from either of those sample types. The material sequenced was peripheral blood. The receptor chain draws on TRBV2 and TRBJ1-5; tentative D gene TRBD1, with 5 bases matching. The receptor comes from a woman in her sixties or seventies with active or convalescent COVID-19. Here is the DNA: TGTGCCAGCAGCAGTATGGGGGGGAATCAGCCCCAGCATTTT. This is translated as CASSSMGGNQPQHF. The entire variable domain, with the stretches around the CDR3 drawn from the reference TRBV2 and TRBJ1-5 proteins, is EPEVTQTPSHQVTQMGQEVILRCVPISNHLYFYWYRQILGQKVEFLVSFYNNEISEKSEIFDDQFSVERPDGSNFTLKIRSTKLEDSAMYFCASSSMGGNQPQHFGDGTRLSIL.